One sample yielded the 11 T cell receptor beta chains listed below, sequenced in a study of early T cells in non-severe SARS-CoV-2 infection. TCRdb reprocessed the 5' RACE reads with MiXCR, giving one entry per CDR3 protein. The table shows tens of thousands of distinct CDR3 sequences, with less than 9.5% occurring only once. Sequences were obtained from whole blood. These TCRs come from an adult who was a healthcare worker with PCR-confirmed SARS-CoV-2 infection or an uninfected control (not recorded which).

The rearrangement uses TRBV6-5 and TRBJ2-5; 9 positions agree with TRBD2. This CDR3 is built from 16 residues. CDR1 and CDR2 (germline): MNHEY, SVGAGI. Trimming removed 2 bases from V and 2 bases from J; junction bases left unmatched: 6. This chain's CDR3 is CASSYNSGSGQETQYF. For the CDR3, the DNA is TGTGCCAGCAGTTACAATAGCGGGAGTGGGCAAGAGACCCAGTACTTC.

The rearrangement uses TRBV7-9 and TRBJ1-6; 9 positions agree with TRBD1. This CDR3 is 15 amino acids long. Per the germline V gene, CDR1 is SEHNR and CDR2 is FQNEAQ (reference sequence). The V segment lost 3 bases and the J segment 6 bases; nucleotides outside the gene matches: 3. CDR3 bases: TGTGCCAGCAGCTTGAAGGACAGGGGTAATTCACCCCTCCACTTT. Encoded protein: CASSLKDRGNSPLHF.

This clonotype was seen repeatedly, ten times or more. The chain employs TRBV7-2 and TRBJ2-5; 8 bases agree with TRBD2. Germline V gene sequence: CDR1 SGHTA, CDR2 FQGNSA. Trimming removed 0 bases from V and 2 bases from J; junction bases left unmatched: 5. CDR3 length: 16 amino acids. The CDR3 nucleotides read TGTGCCAGCAGCTTAGCCGTTGCGGGAGGTCAAGAGACCCAGTACTTC. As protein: CASSLAVAGGQETQYF.

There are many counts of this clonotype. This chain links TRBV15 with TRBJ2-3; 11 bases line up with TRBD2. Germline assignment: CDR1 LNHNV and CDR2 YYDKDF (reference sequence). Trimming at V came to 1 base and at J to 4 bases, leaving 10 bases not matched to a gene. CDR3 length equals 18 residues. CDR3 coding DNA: TGTGCCACCAGCAGAGCCGGGAGACTAGCGGGAATTCCAGATACGCAGTATTTT. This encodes CATSRAGRLAGIPDTQYF. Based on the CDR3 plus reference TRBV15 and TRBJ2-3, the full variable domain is DAMVIQNPRYQVTQFGKPVTLSCSQTLNHNVMYWYQQKSSQAPKLLFHYYDKDFNNEADTPDNFQSRRPNTSFCFLDIRSPGLGDTAMYLCATSRAGRLAGIPDTQYFGPGTRLTVL.

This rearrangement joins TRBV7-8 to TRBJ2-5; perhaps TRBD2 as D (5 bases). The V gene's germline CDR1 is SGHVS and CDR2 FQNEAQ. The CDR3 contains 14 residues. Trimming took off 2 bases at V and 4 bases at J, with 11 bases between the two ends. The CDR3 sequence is CASSLLAAGETQYF. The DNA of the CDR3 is TGTGCCAGCAGCTTACTTGCGGCGGGAGAGACCCAGTACTTC.

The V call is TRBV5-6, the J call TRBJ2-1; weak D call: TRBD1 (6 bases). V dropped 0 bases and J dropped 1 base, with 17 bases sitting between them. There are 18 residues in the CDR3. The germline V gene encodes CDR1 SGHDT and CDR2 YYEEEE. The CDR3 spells CASSLEDGGKGSYNEQFF. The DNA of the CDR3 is TGTGCCAGCAGCTTGGAGGATGGGGGCAAAGGATCCTACAATGAGCAGTTCTTC.

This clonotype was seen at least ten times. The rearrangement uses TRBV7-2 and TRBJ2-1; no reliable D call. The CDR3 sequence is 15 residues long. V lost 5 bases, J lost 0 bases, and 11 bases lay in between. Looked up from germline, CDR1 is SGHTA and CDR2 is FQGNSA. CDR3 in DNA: TGTGCCAGCAGCAACTGGATGAGCTCCTACAATGAGCAGTTCTTC. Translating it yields CASSNWMSSYNEQFF.

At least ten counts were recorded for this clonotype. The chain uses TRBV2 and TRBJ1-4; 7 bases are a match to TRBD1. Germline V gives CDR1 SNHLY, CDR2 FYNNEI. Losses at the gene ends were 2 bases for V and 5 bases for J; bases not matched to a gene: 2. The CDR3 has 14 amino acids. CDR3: CASSEWDRNEKLFF. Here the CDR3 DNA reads TGTGCCAGCAGTGAATGGGACAGAAATGAAAAACTGTTTTTT.

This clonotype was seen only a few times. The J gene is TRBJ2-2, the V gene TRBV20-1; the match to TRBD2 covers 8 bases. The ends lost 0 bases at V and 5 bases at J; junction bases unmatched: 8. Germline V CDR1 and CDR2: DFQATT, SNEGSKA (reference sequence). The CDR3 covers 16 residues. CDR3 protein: CSARDHREGLTGELFF. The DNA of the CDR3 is TGCAGTGCTAGAGATCACCGGGAGGGCCTAACCGGGGAGCTGTTTTTT.

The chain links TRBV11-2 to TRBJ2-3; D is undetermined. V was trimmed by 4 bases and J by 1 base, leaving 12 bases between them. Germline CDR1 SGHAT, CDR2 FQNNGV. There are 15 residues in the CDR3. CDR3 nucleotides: TGTGCCAGCAGCTCTGACTCTTTAGGCACAGATACGCAGTATTTT. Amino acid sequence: CASSSDSLGTDTQYF.

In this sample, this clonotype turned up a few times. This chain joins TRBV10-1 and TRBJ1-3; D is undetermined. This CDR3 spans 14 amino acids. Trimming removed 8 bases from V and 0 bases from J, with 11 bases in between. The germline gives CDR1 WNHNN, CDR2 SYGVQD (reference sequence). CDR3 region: CASRARSSGNTIYF. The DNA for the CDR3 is TGCGCCAGCCGGGCGCGGAGCTCTGGAAACACCATATATTTT.